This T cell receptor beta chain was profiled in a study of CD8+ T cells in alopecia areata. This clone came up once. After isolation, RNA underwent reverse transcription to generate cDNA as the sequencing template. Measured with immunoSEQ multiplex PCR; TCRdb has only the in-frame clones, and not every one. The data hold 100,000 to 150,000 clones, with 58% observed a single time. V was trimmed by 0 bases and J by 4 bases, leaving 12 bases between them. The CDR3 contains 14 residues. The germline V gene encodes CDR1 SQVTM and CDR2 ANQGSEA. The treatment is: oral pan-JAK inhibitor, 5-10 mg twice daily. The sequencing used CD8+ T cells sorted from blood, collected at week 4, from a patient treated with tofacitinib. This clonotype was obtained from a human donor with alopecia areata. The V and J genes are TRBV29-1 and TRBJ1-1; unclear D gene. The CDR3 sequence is CSVEEEPDPTEAFF. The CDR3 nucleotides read TGCAGCGTTGAAGAAGAACCAGATCCCACTGAAGCTTTCTTT. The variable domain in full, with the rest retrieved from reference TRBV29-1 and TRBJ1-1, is SAVISQKPSRDICQRGTSLTIQCQVDSQVTMMFWYRQQPGQSLTLIATANQGSEATYESGFVIDKFPISRPNLTFSTLTVSNMSPEDSSIYLCSVEEEPDPTEAFFGQGTRLTVV.